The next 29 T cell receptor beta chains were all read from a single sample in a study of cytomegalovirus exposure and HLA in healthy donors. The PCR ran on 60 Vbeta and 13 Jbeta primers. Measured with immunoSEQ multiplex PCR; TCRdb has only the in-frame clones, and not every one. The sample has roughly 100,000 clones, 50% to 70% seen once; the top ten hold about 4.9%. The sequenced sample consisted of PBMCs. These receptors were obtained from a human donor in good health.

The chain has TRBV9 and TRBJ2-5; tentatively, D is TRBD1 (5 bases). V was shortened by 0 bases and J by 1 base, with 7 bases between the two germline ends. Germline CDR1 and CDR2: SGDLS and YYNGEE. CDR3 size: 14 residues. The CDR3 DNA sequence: TGTGCCAGCAGCGTAGGGACATTCCAAGAGACCCAGTACTTC. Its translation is CASSVGTFQETQYF. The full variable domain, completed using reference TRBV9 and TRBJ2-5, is DSGVTQTPKHLITATGQRVTLRCSPRSGDLSVYWYQQSLDQGLQFLIQYYNGEERAKGNILERFSAQQFPDLHSELNLSSLELGDSALYFCASSVGTFQETQYFGPGTRLLVL.

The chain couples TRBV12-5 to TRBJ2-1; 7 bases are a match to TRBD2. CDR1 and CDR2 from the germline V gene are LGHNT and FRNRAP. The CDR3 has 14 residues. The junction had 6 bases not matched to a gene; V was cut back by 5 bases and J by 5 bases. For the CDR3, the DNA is TGTGCTAGTGGTAAGACTAGCCTGGACAATGAGCAGTTCTTC. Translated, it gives CASGKTSLDNEQFF.

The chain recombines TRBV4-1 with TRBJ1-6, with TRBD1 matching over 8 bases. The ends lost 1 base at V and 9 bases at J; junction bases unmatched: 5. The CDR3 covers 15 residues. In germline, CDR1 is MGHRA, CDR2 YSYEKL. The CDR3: CASSQATGGGSPLHF. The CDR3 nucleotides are TGCGCCAGCAGCCAAGCAACAGGGGGTGGTTCACCCCTCCACTTT.

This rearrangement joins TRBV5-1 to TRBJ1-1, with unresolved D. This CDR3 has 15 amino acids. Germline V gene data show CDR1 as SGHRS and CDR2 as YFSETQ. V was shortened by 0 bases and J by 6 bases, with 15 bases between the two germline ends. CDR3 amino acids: CASSLGGTLRAEAFF. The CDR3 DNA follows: TGCGCCAGCAGCTTGGGGGGAACATTGAGGGCTGAAGCTTTCTTT. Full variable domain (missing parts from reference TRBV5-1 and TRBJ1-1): KAGVTQTPRYLIKTRGQQVTLSCSPISGHRSVSWYQQTPGQGLQFLFEYFSETQRNKGNFPGRFSGRQFSNSRSEMNVSTLELGDSALYLCASSLGGTLRAEAFFGQGTRLTVV.

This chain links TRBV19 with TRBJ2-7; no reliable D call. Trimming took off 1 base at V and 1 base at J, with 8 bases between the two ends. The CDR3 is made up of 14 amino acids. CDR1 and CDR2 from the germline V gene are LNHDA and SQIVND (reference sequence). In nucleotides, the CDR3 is TGTGCCAGTAGTATAGTTGGGCAGTCCTACGAGCAGTACTTC. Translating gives CASSIVGQSYEQYF.

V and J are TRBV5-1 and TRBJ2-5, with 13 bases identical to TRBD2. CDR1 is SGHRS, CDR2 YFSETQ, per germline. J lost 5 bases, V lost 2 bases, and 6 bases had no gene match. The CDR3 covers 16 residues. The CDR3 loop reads CASSLPLTSGRETQYF. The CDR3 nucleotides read TGCGCCAGCAGCTTACCACTGACTAGCGGGAGGGAGACCCAGTACTTC.

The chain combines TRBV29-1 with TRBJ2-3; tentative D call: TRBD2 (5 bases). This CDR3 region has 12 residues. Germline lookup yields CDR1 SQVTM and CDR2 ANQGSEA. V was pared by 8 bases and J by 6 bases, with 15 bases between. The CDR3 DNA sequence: TGCAGCTCGGACTCCCCCATGGATACGCAGTATTTT. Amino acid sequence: CSSDSPMDTQYF.

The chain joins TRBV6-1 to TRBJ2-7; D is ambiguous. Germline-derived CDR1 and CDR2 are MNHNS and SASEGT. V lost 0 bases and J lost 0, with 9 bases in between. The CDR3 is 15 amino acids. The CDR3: CASSEAGVGSYEQYF. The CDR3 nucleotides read TGTGCCAGCAGTGAAGCGGGCGTAGGCTCCTACGAGCAGTACTTC.

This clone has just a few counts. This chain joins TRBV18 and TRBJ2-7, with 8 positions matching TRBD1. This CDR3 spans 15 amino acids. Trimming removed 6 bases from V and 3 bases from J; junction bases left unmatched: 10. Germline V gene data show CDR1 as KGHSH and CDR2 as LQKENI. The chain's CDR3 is CASSGTGGADYEQYF. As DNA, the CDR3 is TGTGCCAGCTCCGGGACAGGCGGTGCTGACTACGAGCAGTACTTC.

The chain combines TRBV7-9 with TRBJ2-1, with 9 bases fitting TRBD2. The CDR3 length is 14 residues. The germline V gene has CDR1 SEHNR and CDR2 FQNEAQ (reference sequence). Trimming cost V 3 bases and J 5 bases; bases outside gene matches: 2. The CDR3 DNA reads TGTGCCAGCAGCTTCAGACTAGCGGACAATGAGCAGTTCTTC. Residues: CASSFRLADNEQFF.

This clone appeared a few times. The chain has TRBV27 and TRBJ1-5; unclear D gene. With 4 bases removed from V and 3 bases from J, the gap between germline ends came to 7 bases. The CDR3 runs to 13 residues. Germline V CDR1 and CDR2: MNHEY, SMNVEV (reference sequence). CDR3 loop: CASSYGPNQPQHF. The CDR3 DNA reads TGTGCCAGCAGTTACGGTCCCAATCAGCCCCAGCATTTT.

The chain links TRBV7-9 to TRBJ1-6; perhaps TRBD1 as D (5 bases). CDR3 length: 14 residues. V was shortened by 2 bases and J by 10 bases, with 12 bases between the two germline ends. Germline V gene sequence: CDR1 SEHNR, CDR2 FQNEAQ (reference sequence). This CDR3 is CASSLRQGSSPLHF. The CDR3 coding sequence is TGTGCCAGCAGCTTAAGGCAGGGAAGCTCACCCCTCCACTTT.

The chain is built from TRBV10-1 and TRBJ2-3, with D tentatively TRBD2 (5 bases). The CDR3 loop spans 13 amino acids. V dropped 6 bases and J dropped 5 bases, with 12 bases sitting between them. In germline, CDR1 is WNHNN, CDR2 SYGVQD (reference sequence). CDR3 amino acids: CASSPHREDTQYF. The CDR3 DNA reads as TGCGCCAGCAGCCCCCACCGGGAAGATACGCAGTATTTT.

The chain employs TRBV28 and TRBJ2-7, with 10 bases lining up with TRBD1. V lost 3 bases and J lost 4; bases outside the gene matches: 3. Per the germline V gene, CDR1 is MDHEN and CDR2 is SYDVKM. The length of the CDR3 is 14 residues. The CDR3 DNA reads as TGTGCCAGCAGTTTGGGGACAGGGGTTTACGAGCAGTACTTC. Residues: CASSLGTGVYEQYF.

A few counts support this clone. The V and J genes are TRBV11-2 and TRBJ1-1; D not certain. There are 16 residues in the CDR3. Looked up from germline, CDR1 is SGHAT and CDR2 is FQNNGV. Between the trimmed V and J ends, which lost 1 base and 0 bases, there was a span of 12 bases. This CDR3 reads CASSLAGGWVNTEAFF. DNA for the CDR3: TGTGCCAGCAGCTTAGCCGGAGGGTGGGTGAACACTGAAGCTTTCTTT.

CDR3 bases: TGTGCCAGCAGCGTGGGGAACAGGAATGGACTGTTTTTT. This encodes CASSVGNRNGLFF. The chain links TRBV7-8 to TRBJ1-4; TRBD1 is a possible D gene (5 bases). This CDR3 is built from 13 residues. Deletions cut 5 bases from V and 13 bases from J, with 17 bases between. Germline CDR1 SGHVS, CDR2 FQNEAQ.

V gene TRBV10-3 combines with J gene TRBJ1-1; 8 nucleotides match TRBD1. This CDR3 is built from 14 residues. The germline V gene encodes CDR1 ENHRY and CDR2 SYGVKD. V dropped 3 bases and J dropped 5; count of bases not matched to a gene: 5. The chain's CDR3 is CAISEGQGGTEAFF. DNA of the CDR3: TGTGCCATCAGTGAAGGACAGGGAGGTACTGAAGCTTTCTTT.

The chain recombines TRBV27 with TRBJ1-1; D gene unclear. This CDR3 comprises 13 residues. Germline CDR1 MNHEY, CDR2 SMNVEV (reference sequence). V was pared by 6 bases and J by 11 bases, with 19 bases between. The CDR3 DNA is TGTGCCAGCAGATTTAGGCCGTCCGCGGAGGCTTTCTTT. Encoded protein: CASRFRPSAEAFF.

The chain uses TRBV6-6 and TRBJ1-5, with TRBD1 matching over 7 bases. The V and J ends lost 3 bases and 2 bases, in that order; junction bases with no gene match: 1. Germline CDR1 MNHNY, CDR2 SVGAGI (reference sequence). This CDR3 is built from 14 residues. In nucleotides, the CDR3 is TGTGCCAGCAGTTATGGACAGGGCAATCAGCCCCAGCATTTT. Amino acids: CASSYGQGNQPQHF.

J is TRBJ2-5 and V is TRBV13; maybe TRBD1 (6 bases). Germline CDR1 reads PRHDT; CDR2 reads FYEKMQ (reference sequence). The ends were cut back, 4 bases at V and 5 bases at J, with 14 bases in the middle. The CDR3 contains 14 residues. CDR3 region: CASSYGTLRETQYF. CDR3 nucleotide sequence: TGTGCCAGCAGCTACGGGACACTGAGGGAGACCCAGTACTTC.

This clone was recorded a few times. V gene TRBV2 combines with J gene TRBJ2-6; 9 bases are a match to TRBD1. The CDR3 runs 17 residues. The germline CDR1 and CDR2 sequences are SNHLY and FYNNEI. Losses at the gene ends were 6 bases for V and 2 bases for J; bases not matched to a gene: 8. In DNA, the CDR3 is TGTGCCAGCAGCTCCGGGACAGGGTGGGCTGGGGCCAACGTCCTGACTTTC. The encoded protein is CASSSGTGWAGANVLTF.

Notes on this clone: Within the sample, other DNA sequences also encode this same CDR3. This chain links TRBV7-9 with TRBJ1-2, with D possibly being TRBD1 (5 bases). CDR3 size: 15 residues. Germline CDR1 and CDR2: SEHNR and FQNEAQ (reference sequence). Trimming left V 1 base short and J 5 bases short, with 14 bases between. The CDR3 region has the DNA TGTGCCAGCAGCTTAGTGGCTTTGGGGGGTTATGGCTACACCTTC. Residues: CASSLVALGGYGYTF.

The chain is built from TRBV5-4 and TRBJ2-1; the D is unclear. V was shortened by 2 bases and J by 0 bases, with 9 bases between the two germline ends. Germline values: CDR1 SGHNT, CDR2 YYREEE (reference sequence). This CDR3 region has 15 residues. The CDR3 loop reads CASSFGPSSYNEQFF. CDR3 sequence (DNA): TGTGCCAGCAGCTTTGGCCCTAGCTCCTACAATGAGCAGTTCTTC.

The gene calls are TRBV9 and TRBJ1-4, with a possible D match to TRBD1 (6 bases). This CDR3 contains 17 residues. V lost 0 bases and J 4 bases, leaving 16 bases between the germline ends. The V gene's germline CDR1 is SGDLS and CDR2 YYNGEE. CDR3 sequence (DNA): TGTGCCAGCAGCGTAGGTTTTATGGGGGCGAGTAATGAAAAACTGTTTTTT. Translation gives CASSVGFMGASNEKLFF.

CDR3 nucleotides: TGCGCCAACGGGAGATCCGGAGATACGCAGTATTTT. Its protein is CANGRSGDTQYF. The gene calls are TRBV5-1 and TRBJ2-3; maybe TRBD2 (6 bases). Germline V lookup: CDR1 SGHRS, CDR2 YFSETQ. V lost 9 bases, J lost 5 bases, and 13 bases lay in between. The CDR3 has 12 amino acids.

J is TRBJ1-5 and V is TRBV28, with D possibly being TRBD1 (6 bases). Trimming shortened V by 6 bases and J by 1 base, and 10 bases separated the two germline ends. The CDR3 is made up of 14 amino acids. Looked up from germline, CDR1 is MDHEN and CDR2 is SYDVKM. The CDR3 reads CASRPTGSNQPQHF. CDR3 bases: TGTGCCAGCAGGCCAACAGGGAGCAATCAGCCCCAGCATTTT.

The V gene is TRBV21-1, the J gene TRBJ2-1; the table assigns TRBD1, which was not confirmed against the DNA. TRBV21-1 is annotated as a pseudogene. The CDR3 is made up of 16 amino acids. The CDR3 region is CASSKEETGPYNEQFF. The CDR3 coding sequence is TGTGCCAGCAGCAAAGAGGAGACAGGACCATACAATGAGCAGTTCTTC.

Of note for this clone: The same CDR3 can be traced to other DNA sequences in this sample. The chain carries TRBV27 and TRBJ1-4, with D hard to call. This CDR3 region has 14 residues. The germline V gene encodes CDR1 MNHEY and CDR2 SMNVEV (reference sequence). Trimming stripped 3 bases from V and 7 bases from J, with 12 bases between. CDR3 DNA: TGTGCCAGCAGTTTGCCAGGCAGTCCTGAAAAACTGTTTTTT. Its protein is CASSLPGSPEKLFF.

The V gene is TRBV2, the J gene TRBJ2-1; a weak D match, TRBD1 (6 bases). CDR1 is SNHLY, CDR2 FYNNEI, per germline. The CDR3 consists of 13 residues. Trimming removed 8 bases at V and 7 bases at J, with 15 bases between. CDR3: CASAGTYMNEQFF. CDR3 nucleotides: TGTGCCAGCGCAGGGACATACATGAATGAGCAGTTCTTC. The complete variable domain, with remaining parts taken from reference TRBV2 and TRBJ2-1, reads EPEVTQTPSHQVTQMGQEVILRCVPISNHLYFYWYRQILGQKVEFLVSFYNNEISEKSEIFDDQFSVERPDGSNFTLKIRSTKLEDSAMYFCASAGTYMNEQFFGPGTRLTVL.